The 27 T cell receptor beta chains in this list originate from one sample, sequenced in a study of CD8 T cells in ankylosing spondylitis. Using its own MiXCR run on the 5' RACE reads, TCRdb lists one record per CDR3 protein. The sample contains roughly 490,000 distinct CDR3 sequences, 5.3% of which appear only once. Study findings and constraints: Ankylosing spondylitis blood appeared to carry a characteristic TCR beta motif of several highly homologous variants.

These receptors are not linked to any known antigen. The sequenced material came from blood, either unsorted or a sorted T cell fraction (not recorded which). The receptors were gathered from a male donor with ankylosing spondylitis.

This clonotype was seen repeatedly, ten times or more. V gene TRBV6-1 combines with J gene TRBJ1-2, with 8 positions matching TRBD1. This CDR3 has 14 residues. The trim removed 5 bases at V and 1 base at J, leaving 3 bases unmatched. Germline V gene lookup returns CDR1 MNHNS and CDR2 SASEGT. CDR3 loop: CASSRQGINYGYTF. CDR3 sequence (DNA): TGTGCCAGCAGTCGACAGGGGATTAACTATGGCTACACCTTC.

This clonotype came up many times. V gene TRBV20-1 combines with J gene TRBJ2-1; D is uncertain. The CDR3 spans 11 residues. V lost 8 bases to trimming and J lost 4 bases, with 9 bases between them. Germline CDR1 and CDR2: DFQATT and SNEGSKA (reference sequence). This CDR3 reads CSNSGYNEQFF. Written as DNA, the CDR3 is TGCAGTAATTCCGGATACAATGAGCAGTTCTTC.

This clonotype was found many times. The genes are TRBV28 and TRBJ2-7; 7 positions agree with TRBD1. CDR1 is MDHEN and CDR2 is SYDVKM in the germline V gene. V lost 5 bases to trimming and J lost 1 base; unmatched junction nucleotides: 8. The CDR3 covers 15 residues. CDR3: CASSSAGQDSYEQYF. In nucleotides, the CDR3 is TGTGCCAGCAGTAGCGCCGGACAGGATTCCTACGAGCAGTACTTC. Using reference TRBV28 and TRBJ2-7 for the parts outside the CDR3, the full variable domain is DVKVTQSSRYLVKRTGEKVFLECVQDMDHENMFWYRQDPGLGLRLIYFSYDVKMKEKGDIPEGYSVSREKKERFSLILESASTNQTSMYLCASSSAGQDSYEQYFGPGTRLTVT.

This clonotype was counted at least ten times. The chain links TRBV20-1 to TRBJ2-3; the D gene is possibly TRBD2 (6 bases). The CDR3 is 13 amino acids. Per the germline V gene, CDR1 is DFQATT and CDR2 is SNEGSKA (reference sequence). V was trimmed by 7 bases and J by 5 bases, leaving 16 bases between them. The CDR3 DNA reads TGCAGTGTTGGGACTTCTGTCGGAGATACGCAGTATTTT. This encodes CSVGTSVGDTQYF.

This clonotype was seen a few times. The genes are TRBV5-1 and TRBJ2-7; the match to TRBD1 covers 9 bases. Germline trimming cut 3 bases from V and 3 bases from J; bases unmatched to any gene: 10. Germline CDR1 SGHRS, CDR2 YFSETQ. The CDR3 is 16 amino acids. The CDR3 loop is CASSSGRDRVFYEQYF. CDR3 DNA: TGCGCCAGCAGCTCGGGCCGGGACAGGGTTTTCTACGAGCAGTACTTC. The variable domain in full, completed from reference TRBV5-1 and TRBJ2-7, reads KAGVTQTPRYLIKTRGQQVTLSCSPISGHRSVSWYQQTPGQGLQFLFEYFSETQRNKGNFPGRFSGRQFSNSRSEMNVSTLELGDSALYLCASSSGRDRVFYEQYFGPGTRLTVT.

This clonotype occurred many times. This sequence joins TRBV29-1 and TRBJ2-1, with 10 bases that match TRBD2. Trimming at V came to 5 bases and at J to 5 bases, leaving 9 bases not matched to a gene. The germline V gene encodes CDR1 SQVTM and CDR2 ANQGSEA. CDR3 length: 15 residues. The CDR3 DNA is TGCAGCGTTACTCCGACTAGCGGGTCGGACAATGAGCAGTTCTTC. Protein: CSVTPTSGSDNEQFF.

This clonotype was counted at least ten times. This chain uses TRBV20-1 with TRBJ1-1; 7 bases match TRBD1. The CDR3 runs 12 residues. Trimming removed 6 bases from V and 8 bases from J; junction bases left unmatched: 9. CDR1 DFQATT and CDR2 SNEGSKA come from the germline V gene (reference sequence). CDR3 sequence: CSAVTGLAEAFF. CDR3 coding DNA: TGCAGTGCCGTGACAGGGCTGGCGGAAGCTTTCTTT.

This clonotype was detected many times. The gene calls are TRBV4-3 and TRBJ1-4, with unresolved D. The germline V gene encodes CDR1 LGHNA and CDR2 YSLEER. The CDR3 is made up of 15 amino acids. V gave up 1 base and J gave up 7 bases, with 13 bases separating them. CDR3 amino acids: CASSQGAGGFEKLFF. The CDR3 coding sequence is TGCGCCAGCAGCCAAGGGGCCGGTGGCTTTGAAAAACTGTTTTTT.

The sample holds a few counts of this clonotype. V usage is TRBV2 and J usage is TRBJ2-5; TRBD1 matches at 7 bases. V lost 7 bases and J lost 5; bases outside the gene matches: 10. The CDR3 length is 14 residues. CDR1 and CDR2 (germline): SNHLY, FYNNEI. The CDR3 sequence is CASTGGQLRETQYF. The DNA of the CDR3 is TGTGCCAGCACTGGGGGACAGCTTAGGGAGACCCAGTACTTC. Full variable domain (outside the CDR3, taken from reference TRBV2 and TRBJ2-5): EPEVTQTPSHQVTQMGQEVILRCVPISNHLYFYWYRQILGQKVEFLVSFYNNEISEKSEIFDDQFSVERPDGSNFTLKIRSTKLEDSAMYFCASTGGQLRETQYFGPGTRLLVL.

This clonotype was found many times. The V call is TRBV29-1, the J call TRBJ2-1, with 7 positions matching TRBD2. This CDR3 comprises 14 residues. Germline CDR1 reads SQVTM; CDR2 reads ANQGSEA. J lost 0 bases, V lost 5 bases, and 4 bases had no gene match. CDR3 residues: CSVTGGSSYNEQFF. CDR3 sequence (DNA): TGCAGCGTTACGGGCGGGAGCTCCTACAATGAGCAGTTCTTC.

The rearrangement links TRBV9 to TRBJ2-3; D perhaps matches TRBD1 (8 bases). CDR1 SGDLS and CDR2 YYNGEE come from the germline V gene. The CDR3 runs to 20 residues. Trimming took off 0 bases at V and 5 bases at J, with 28 bases between the two ends. CDR3 DNA: TGTGCCAGCAGCGTAGATCGGACAGGGAGCGGGAATGTAGTCCAAGATACGCAGTATTTT. Translated: CASSVDRTGSGNVVQDTQYF.

The chain employs TRBV6-5 and TRBJ1-1; unclear D gene. Germline CDR1 and CDR2: MNHEY and SVGAGI. The CDR3 extends over 14 amino acids. Deletions cut 0 bases from V and 8 bases from J, with 13 bases between. CDR3 residues: CASSYSIQDGEAFF. The CDR3 nucleotides read TGTGCCAGCAGTTACTCGATTCAGGATGGGGAAGCTTTCTTT.

This clonotype was found many times. The J gene is TRBJ2-7, the V gene TRBV11-2, with 8 bases fitting TRBD1. This CDR3 has 15 amino acids. Germline assignment: CDR1 SGHAT and CDR2 FQNNGV. V was clipped by 4 bases and J by 2 bases; unmatched bases: 7. This CDR3 reads CASSSPGTGPYEQYF. CDR3 nucleotides: TGTGCCAGCAGCTCGCCCGGGACAGGCCCCTACGAGCAGTACTTC. Supplemented by reference TRBV11-2 and TRBJ2-7, the full variable domain reads EAGVAQSPRYKIIEKRQSVAFWCNPISGHATLYWYQQILGQGPKLLIQFQNNGVVDDSQLPKDRFSAERLKGVDSTLKIQPAKLEDSAVYLCASSSPGTGPYEQYFGPGTRLTVT.

This clonotype was recorded at least ten times. V usage is TRBV7-9 and J usage is TRBJ2-1; 13 nucleotides match TRBD2. V was pared by 1 base and J by 8 bases, with 5 bases of the junction left unmatched. The CDR3 extends over 16 amino acids. The germline gives CDR1 SEHNR, CDR2 FQNEAQ (reference sequence). CDR3 coding DNA: TGTGCCAGCAGCTTAGTTTCTGGACTAGCGGGAGATGAGCAGTTCTTC. Translated, it gives CASSLVSGLAGDEQFF.

In the case of this clonotype: A much larger clone lies a single base off, so this may be a read error. The V gene is TRBV20-1, the J gene TRBJ1-4; TRBD1 aligns across 11 bases. The CDR3 extends over 15 amino acids. The V gene's germline CDR1 is DFQATT and CDR2 SNEGSKA (reference sequence). The CDR3 reads CCAFGQGAQNEKLFF. CDR3 nucleotide sequence: TGCTGTGCTTTCGGACAGGGGGCGCAGAATGAAAAACTGTTTTTT.

The chain is built from TRBV7-9 and TRBJ1-1; TRBD1 matches 10 bases. There are 20 residues in the CDR3. Germline V CDR1 and CDR2: SEHNR, FQNEAQ (reference sequence). With 6 bases clipped from V and 0 bases from J, the junction kept 19 bases outside the gene matches. The CDR3 region is CASRLGAGTGVMALNTEAFF. The CDR3, as DNA: TGTGCCAGCAGACTAGGGGCCGGGACAGGGGTCATGGCACTGAACACTGAAGCTTTCTTT.

This clonotype was detected ten times or more. The chain is built from TRBV7-2 and TRBJ1-4, with D perhaps TRBD1 (5 bases). Trimming left V 5 bases short and J 7 bases short, with 20 bases between. The CDR3 totals 16 residues. CDR1 is SGHTA, CDR2 FQGNSA, per germline. CDR3 DNA: TGTGCCAGCAGCCTTAGTCGCCAGGGAGGTAGTGAAAAACTGTTTTTT. Its protein is CASSLSRQGGSEKLFF.

There are many counts of this clonotype. The V and J genes are TRBV20-1 and TRBJ1-2; no clear D. V lost 1 base and J lost 3, with 12 bases in between. CDR1 and CDR2 (germline): DFQATT, SNEGSKA (reference sequence). CDR3 length: 14 amino acids. The CDR3 DNA is TGCAGTGCTAGAGCGGGCAGCTTATACTATGGCTACACCTTC. Translating gives CSARAGSLYYGYTF.

V usage is TRBV6-4 and J usage is TRBJ2-1, with no clear D. CDR3 length: 13 residues. Per germline, CDR1 MRHNA and CDR2 SNTAGT. V lost 3 bases to trimming and J lost 5 bases, with 8 bases between them. CDR3 in amino acids: CASSENVDNEQFF. Here the CDR3 DNA reads TGTGCCAGCAGTGAGAACGTAGACAATGAGCAGTTCTTC.

This clonotype has only a few counts. The gene calls are TRBV18 and TRBJ1-2; D not resolved. In germline, CDR1 is KGHSH, CDR2 LQKENI. V was trimmed by 3 bases and J by 7 bases, leaving 18 bases between them. This CDR3 has 15 amino acids. The CDR3 reads CASSPQRPLRGGYTF. The CDR3 region has the DNA TGTGCCAGCTCACCTCAGAGACCCCTTCGTGGTGGCTACACCTTC.

This clonotype occurred many times. The chain couples TRBV4-3 to TRBJ2-7, with D hard to call. The CDR3 runs to 13 residues. V lost 1 base to trimming and J lost 3 bases, with 7 bases between them. CDR1 is LGHNA, CDR2 YSLEER, per germline. The CDR3 here is CASSQGTYYEQYF. In nucleotides, the CDR3 is TGCGCCAGCAGCCAAGGGACGTACTACGAGCAGTACTTC.

V is TRBV6-2 or TRBV6-3 and J is TRBJ2-1; D could derive from TRBD1 or TRBD2 (5 bases each). CDR3 length equals 16 residues. Trimming cost V 6 bases and J 8 bases, with 23 bases left between them. Looked up from germline, CDR1 is MNHEY and CDR2 is SVGEGT. CDR3 sequence: CASRQRGGRPSDEQFF. The CDR3 bases are TGTGCCAGCAGACAGAGGGGCGGCCGCCCCTCTGATGAGCAGTTCTTC.

This clonotype was seen at least ten times. The chain links TRBV9 to TRBJ1-5; D not resolved. The V gene lost 0 bases and the J gene lost 2 bases, with 9 bases spanning the gap. This CDR3 spans 15 amino acids. Germline lookup yields CDR1 SGDLS and CDR2 YYNGEE. CDR3 nucleotides: TGTGCCAGCAGCGTAGATGGGTTTCGCAATCAGCCCCAGCATTTT. Translation gives CASSVDGFRNQPQHF.

The chain has TRBV4-2 and TRBJ2-1, with TRBD1 as a possible D gene (6 bases). V was pared by 1 base and J by 5 bases, with 15 bases between. The CDR3 extends over 16 amino acids. Germline assignment: CDR1 LGHNA and CDR2 YNFKEQ. The DNA of the CDR3 is TGTGCCAGCAGCCAAGTAGGACAGACCCCCGACAATGAGCAGTTCTTC. The encoded protein is CASSQVGQTPDNEQFF.

This clonotype was counted many times. The gene calls are TRBV4-1 and TRBJ2-7, with a weak D call TRBD2 (5 bases). V lost 1 base and J lost 0, with 10 bases in between. Germline-derived CDR1 and CDR2 are MGHRA and YSYEKL. This CDR3 contains 15 residues. CDR3 sequence reads: CASSQVALPSYEQYF. CDR3 coding DNA: TGCGCCAGCAGCCAAGTAGCGCTGCCCTCCTACGAGCAGTACTTC.

The genes are TRBV7-2 and TRBJ1-1; TRBD1 might be the D (6 bases). V was clipped by 1 base and J by 3 bases, with 12 bases between them. CDR3 size: 15 residues. The germline V gene encodes CDR1 SGHTA and CDR2 FQGNSA. CDR3 DNA sequence: TGTGCCAGCAGCTTAGTGCAACAGGGAGACACTGAAGCTTTCTTT. Its translation is CASSLVQQGDTEAFF. The full variable domain, in which reference TRBV7-2 and TRBJ1-1 provide the parts outside the CDR3, is GAGVSQSPSNKVTEKGKDVELRCDPISGHTALYWYRQSLGQGLEFLIYFQGNSAPDKSGLPSDRFSAERTGGSVSTLTIQRTQQEDSAVYLCASSLVQQGDTEAFFGQGTRLTVV.

This clonotype was counted ten times or more. The V gene is TRBV29-1, the J gene TRBJ2-1; TRBD2 matches 12 bases. This CDR3 has 17 residues. The junction had 10 bases not matched to a gene; V was cut back by 3 bases and J by 4 bases. The germline V gene has CDR1 SQVTM and CDR2 ANQGSEA. The chain's CDR3 is CSVEGASGREYYNEQFF. CDR3 nucleotides: TGCAGCGTTGAGGGAGCTAGCGGGAGGGAATATTACAATGAGCAGTTCTTC.